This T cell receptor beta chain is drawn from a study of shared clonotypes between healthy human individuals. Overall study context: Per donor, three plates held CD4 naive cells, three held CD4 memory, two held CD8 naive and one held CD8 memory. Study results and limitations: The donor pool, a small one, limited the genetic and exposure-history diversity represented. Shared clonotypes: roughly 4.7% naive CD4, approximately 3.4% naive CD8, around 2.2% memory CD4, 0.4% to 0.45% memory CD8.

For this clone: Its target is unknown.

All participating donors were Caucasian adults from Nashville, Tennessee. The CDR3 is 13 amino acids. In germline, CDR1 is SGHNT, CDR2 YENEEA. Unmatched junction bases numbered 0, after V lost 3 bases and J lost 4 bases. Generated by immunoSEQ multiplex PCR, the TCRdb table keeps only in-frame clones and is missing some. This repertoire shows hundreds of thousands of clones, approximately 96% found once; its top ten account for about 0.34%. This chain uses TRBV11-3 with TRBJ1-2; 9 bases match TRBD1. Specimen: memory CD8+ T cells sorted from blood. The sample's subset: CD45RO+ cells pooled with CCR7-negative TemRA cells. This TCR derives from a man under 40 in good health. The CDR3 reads CASSLTGGYGYTF. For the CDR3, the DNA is TGTGCCAGCAGCTTGACAGGGGGCTATGGCTACACCTTC.